This TCR beta chain is from a study of cytomegalovirus exposure and HLA in healthy donors. Study-level points and caveats: For cytomegalovirus status, the classifier reportedly gave diagnoses with high specificity and sensitivity.

The primer mix had 60 Vbeta and 13 Jbeta primers. TCRdb keeps only in-frame clones here, not all; method: immunoSEQ multiplex PCR. The sample comprises almost 200,000 clones, 79% of which are singletons, and 4.4% rests with the top ten. In its sample, this clone was seen a few times. Its target is unknown. There are 13 residues in the CDR3. Germline V lookup: CDR1 SGHVS, CDR2 FNYEAQ. The V gene end was trimmed by 5 bases and the J gene end by 9 bases; junction bases not matched to a gene: 6. Material for sequencing was PBMCs. The chain carries TRBV7-6 and TRBJ1-5; TRBD1 matches 8 bases. The TCR originated in a woman in her 30s in good health and CMV-seropositive. The CDR3 loop is CASSRDRHGPQHF. CDR3 sequence (DNA): TGTGCCAGCAGCCGGGACAGGCACGGGCCCCAGCATTTT.